One and the same sample provided the 17 T cell receptor beta chains below, sequenced in a study of shared clonotypes between healthy human individuals. TCRdb keeps only in-frame clones here, not all; method: immunoSEQ multiplex PCR. This table has some 1.1 million clones, 70% to 80% appearing once. The sequencing input was memory CD4+ T cells from PBMCs. Documented subset: CD45RA-negative fraction. These receptors came from a young man in good health. Some clones in this sample may be carry-over from other donors' samples.

The chain couples TRBV13 to TRBJ2-3; D is possibly TRBD2 (7 bases). Germline V gene sequence: CDR1 PRHDT, CDR2 FYEKMQ (reference sequence). The CDR3 length is 14 residues. Trimming took off 8 bases at V and 2 bases at J, with 14 bases between the two ends. CDR3 in DNA: TGTGCCAGCGAGGGGGGGTCGGCCACAGATACGCAGTATTTT. It yields the protein CASEGGSATDTQYF. Looking up the rest from reference TRBV13 and TRBJ2-3 gives the full variable domain: AAGVIQSPRHLIKEKRETATLKCYPIPRHDTVYWYQQGPGQDPQFLISFYEKMQSDKGSIPDRFSAQQFSDYHSELNMSSLELGDSALYFCASEGGSATDTQYFGPGTRLTVL.

This clone was seen a single time. Other DNA sequences within the sample encode an identical CDR3. The genes are TRBV20-1 and TRBJ2-5; unclear D gene. V was clipped by 3 bases and J by 5 bases, with 7 bases between them. Germline CDR1 is DFQATT and CDR2 is SNEGSKA (reference sequence). CDR3 size: 11 residues. The CDR3 loop reads CSASHGETQYF. As DNA, the CDR3 is TGCAGTGCTAGCCACGGGGAGACCCAGTACTTC.

The rearrangement links TRBV19 to TRBJ1-5; 8 nucleotides agree with TRBD1. After removal of 5 bases from V and 5 bases from J, the junction contained 8 bases not matched to a gene. The CDR3 sequence is 15 residues long. From germline, CDR1 is LNHDA and CDR2 SQIVND (reference sequence). Here the CDR3 reads CASSLGQVFDQPQHF. The CDR3 DNA reads TGTGCCAGTAGTCTGGGACAGGTCTTCGATCAGCCCCAGCATTTT.

The gene calls are TRBV5-4 and TRBJ2-7; D uncertain. V was cut by 1 base and J by 3 bases, with 8 bases left in between. Germline CDR1 SGHNT, CDR2 YYREEE (reference sequence). The CDR3 sequence is 13 residues long. CDR3 in amino acids: CASSLYGRYEQYF. In DNA form, the CDR3 reads TGTGCCAGCAGCTTGTACGGTCGCTACGAGCAGTACTTC.

This clone was observed a few times. The chain couples TRBV18 to TRBJ1-5, with 9 bases that match TRBD1. CDR3 length: 15 amino acids. Germline V CDR1 and CDR2: KGHSH, LQKENI. Trimming took 4 bases from V and 1 from J; bases not matched to a gene: 2. The CDR3: CASSLGQGSNQPQHF. For the CDR3, the DNA is TGTGCCAGCTCACTGGGACAGGGAAGCAATCAGCCCCAGCATTTT.

The chain uses TRBV7-2 and TRBJ2-3; D call uncertain. Trimming removed 1 base at V and 8 bases at J, with 10 bases between. In germline, CDR1 is SGHTA, CDR2 FQGNSA. The length of the CDR3 is 13 residues. CDR3 sequence: CASSLEREGTQYF. CDR3 bases: TGTGCCAGCAGCTTAGAAAGGGAAGGTACGCAGTATTTT.

CDR3 bases: TGTGCCAGTAGTATCTTTCGGGACTCCTACAATGAGCAGTTCTTC. Its translation: CASSIFRDSYNEQFF. The rearrangement links TRBV19 to TRBJ2-1, with D perhaps matching TRBD2 (5 bases). The germline gives CDR1 LNHDA, CDR2 SQIVND (reference sequence). The CDR3 sequence is 15 residues long. Trimming pared 3 bases from V and 0 bases from J, leaving 9 bases between.

The chain has TRBV7-6 and TRBJ1-4, with D possibly matching TRBD1 (5 bases). This CDR3 has 16 residues. Deletions cut 1 base from V and 8 bases from J, with 17 bases between. Per germline, CDR1 SGHVS and CDR2 FNYEAQ. The CDR3 region has the DNA TGTGCCAGCAGCTTAGGTACTCCGAAAGGGGCGGAAAAACTGTTTTTT. It is translated as CASSLGTPKGAEKLFF.

This clone was seen only a few times. The rearrangement uses TRBV2 and TRBJ1-1; D remains unclear. CDR3 size: 11 residues. V was cut by 5 bases and J by 5 bases, with 6 bases left in between. Germline V gene sequence: CDR1 SNHLY, CDR2 FYNNEI. The CDR3 loop is CASSRETEAFF. The CDR3, as DNA: TGTGCCAGCAGTCGGGAGACTGAAGCTTTCTTT. Drawing the rest from reference TRBV2 and TRBJ1-1, the complete variable domain is EPEVTQTPSHQVTQMGQEVILRCVPISNHLYFYWYRQILGQKVEFLVSFYNNEISEKSEIFDDQFSVERPDGSNFTLKIRSTKLEDSAMYFCASSRETEAFFGQGTRLTVV.

The chain uses TRBV4-1 and TRBJ2-7; D might be TRBD1 (5 bases). The CDR3 covers 15 residues. V lost 3 bases, J lost 0 bases, and 12 bases lay in between. In germline, CDR1 is MGHRA, CDR2 YSYEKL. CDR3 nucleotide sequence: TGCGCCAGCAGCCACCCCGGCAGGGACTCCTACGAGCAGTACTTC. It is translated as CASSHPGRDSYEQYF.

This clone was counted a few times. The genes are TRBV2 and TRBJ2-7; D assignment may be TRBD1 or TRBD2 (6 bases each). The CDR3 has 14 residues. Per germline, CDR1 SNHLY and CDR2 FYNNEI. V was cut by 6 bases and J by 7 bases, with 19 bases left in between. CDR3 residues: CASSRIGGTGEQYF. The CDR3 bases are TGTGCCAGCAGCCGAATCGGGGGCACAGGGGAGCAGTACTTC.

The chain employs TRBV5-1 and TRBJ1-4; maybe TRBD1 (5 bases). The CDR3 consists of 16 residues. Per germline, CDR1 SGHRS and CDR2 YFSETQ. Between the trimmed V and J ends, which lost 0 bases and 5 bases, there was a span of 14 bases. The CDR3 region is CASSLAGAGLNEKLFF. The CDR3 DNA reads TGCGCCAGCAGCTTGGCCGGGGCAGGGCTAAATGAAAAACTGTTTTTT.

The chain couples TRBV7-2 to TRBJ1-5; 7 nucleotides line up with TRBD1. Losses at the gene ends were 4 bases for V and 6 bases for J; bases not matched to a gene: 9. CDR1 and CDR2 from the germline V gene are SGHTA and FQGNSA. CDR3 length: 15 residues. CDR3 sequence (DNA): TGTGCCAGCAGCTCTGACAGGGCCGGGAGTCAGCCCCAGCATTTT. It codes for CASSSDRAGSQPQHF.

The V and J genes are TRBV5-1 and TRBJ1-1; no firm D call. V was pared by 0 bases and J by 6 bases, with 12 bases between. This CDR3 comprises 14 residues. CDR1 and CDR2 (germline): SGHRS, YFSETQ. The CDR3 loop is CASSLGLLEPEAFF. The CDR3 DNA sequence: TGCGCCAGCAGCTTGGGGCTCCTCGAACCTGAAGCTTTCTTT.

The chain couples TRBV7-6 to TRBJ1-3; D uncertain. V dropped 5 bases and J dropped 0 bases, with 11 bases sitting between them. The CDR3 extends over 15 amino acids. Germline assignment: CDR1 SGHVS and CDR2 FNYEAQ. The CDR3: CASSPQSFSGNTIYF. The DNA of the CDR3 is TGTGCCAGCAGCCCTCAGTCCTTCTCTGGAAACACCATATATTTT. Supplemented by reference TRBV7-6 and TRBJ1-3, the full variable domain reads GAGVSQSPRYKVTKRGQDVALRCDPISGHVSLYWYRQALGQGPEFLTYFNYEAQQDKSGLPNDRFSAERPEGSISTLTIQRTEQRDSAMYRCASSPQSFSGNTIYFGEGSWLTVV.

The chain carries TRBV7-3 and TRBJ1-5; TRBD1 might be the D (5 bases). The germline gives CDR1 SGHTA, CDR2 FQGTGA. There are 14 residues in the CDR3. The ends were cut back, 1 base at V and 6 bases at J, with 10 bases in the middle. CDR3 nucleotide sequence: TGTGCCAGCAGCTTAATGGCAGGGTCTCAGCCCCAGCATTTT. It is translated as CASSLMAGSQPQHF.

V usage is TRBV21-1 and J usage is TRBJ2-7; the D segment call TRBD1 is taken from the table without a DNA check. TRBV21-1 represents a pseudogene. The CDR3 has 18 amino acids. The CDR3 region has the DNA TGTGCCAGCAGCAAAGGGTGTTTTCACGGACAGGGGGCATGCGAGCAGTACTTC. Protein sequence: CASSKGCFHGQGACEQYF.